This passage covers 32 T cell receptor beta chains from one sample sequenced in a study of shared clonotypes between healthy human individuals. The assay was immunoSEQ multiplex PCR, and TCRdb's table has in-frame clones only and misses some. In the table there are fewer than 600,000 clones, around 79% of which are singletons. The sequencing sample was made of PBMCs. Receptors originate from a woman aged 40 to 50 in good health. Some clones in this sample may be carry-over from other donors' samples.

This chain uses TRBV2 with TRBJ1-5; D uncertain. Germline assignment: CDR1 SNHLY and CDR2 FYNNEI. The germline V and J ends were trimmed by 4 bases and 0 bases, with 10 bases remaining between them. The CDR3 covers 15 residues. CDR3 sequence: CASSVRQDSNQPQHF. Here the CDR3 DNA reads TGTGCCAGCAGTGTTCGGCAGGATAGCAATCAGCCCCAGCATTTT.

The chain combines TRBV7-9 with TRBJ1-2; D call uncertain. The germline CDR1 and CDR2 sequences are SEHNR and FQNEAQ (reference sequence). V was pared by 2 bases and J by 8 bases, with 12 bases between. The CDR3 has 13 residues. CDR3 sequence reads: CASSLLGDGGYTF. The CDR3 DNA reads as TGTGCCAGCAGCTTATTGGGTGATGGGGGCTACACCTTC.

About this clone: One end of the junction is discordant with germline, which a read error may explain. In the same sample, other DNA sequences code for this CDR3. The chain is built from TRBV4-1 and TRBJ1-6; perhaps TRBD1 as D (6 bases). The CDR3 covers 16 residues. CDR1 and CDR2 (germline): MGHRA, YSYEKL. This CDR3 is CASSQGWGPGNSPLHF. The DNA of the CDR3 is TGCGCCAGTAGCCAAGGCTGGGGGCCTGGTAATTCACCCCTCCACTTT.

The chain is built from TRBV10-1 and TRBJ1-3; D remains unclear. CDR1 is WNHNN, CDR2 SYGVQD, per germline (reference sequence). The CDR3 has 16 residues. Trimming took off 0 bases at V and 0 bases at J, with 9 bases between the two ends. DNA for the CDR3: TGCGCCAGCAGTGAGTCGATTCCCGGCTCTGGAAACACCATATATTTT. It specifies CASSESIPGSGNTIYF.

This clone was counted only a few times. V is TRBV19 and J is TRBJ2-2; no clear D. The CDR3 runs to 14 residues. Germline-derived CDR1 and CDR2 are LNHDA and SQIVND (reference sequence). Trimming left V 3 bases short and J 2 bases short, with 7 bases between. CDR3 coding DNA: TGTGCCAGTAGTATGACGGTTAACACCGGGGAGCTGTTTTTT. Translating gives CASSMTVNTGELFF.

This clone has just one count. V gene TRBV19 combines with J gene TRBJ1-1; 12 bases are a match to TRBD1. The V segment lost 5 bases and the J segment 5 bases; nucleotides outside the gene matches: 9. The CDR3 contains 16 residues. Germline V CDR1 and CDR2: LNHDA, SQIVND (reference sequence). The CDR3 region is CASSHPGQGAGTEAFF. The DNA for the CDR3 is TGTGCCAGTAGTCATCCGGGACAGGGGGCTGGGACTGAAGCTTTCTTT.

The chain has TRBV6-6 and TRBJ2-7; 7 bases fit TRBD1. Germline loops: CDR1 MNHNY, CDR2 SVGAGI (reference sequence). The CDR3 has 15 residues. Unmatched junction bases numbered 7, after V lost 2 bases and J lost 3 bases. Here the CDR3 DNA reads TGTGCCAGCAGTTACACAACAGGGGTAGGCTACGAGCAGTACTTC. Translating it yields CASSYTTGVGYEQYF.

This clone was found a few times. This chain uses TRBV6-6 with TRBJ1-1; no reliable D call. Trimming cost V 7 bases and J 2 bases, with 14 bases left between them. The CDR3 is 14 residues long. Looked up from germline, CDR1 is MNHNY and CDR2 is SVGAGI (reference sequence). The DNA for the CDR3 is TGTGCCAGCACCCTGACTCGGCCCAACACTGAAGCTTTCTTT. It translates to CASTLTRPNTEAFF.

This clone has a single count. The rearrangement uses TRBV11-3 and TRBJ2-2; D not certain. Trimming shortened V by 0 bases and J by 6 bases, and 2 bases separated the two germline ends. There are 12 residues in the CDR3. From germline, CDR1 is SGHNT and CDR2 YENEEA. The CDR3 loop is CASSLDPGELFF. The CDR3, as DNA: TGTGCCAGCAGCTTAGATCCCGGGGAGCTGTTTTTT. Using reference TRBV11-3 and TRBJ2-2 for the parts outside the CDR3, the full variable domain is EAGVVQSPRYKIIEKKQPVAFWCNPISGHNTLYWYLQNLGQGPELLIRYENEEAVDDSQLPKDRFSAERLKGVDSTLKIQPAELGDSAVYLCASSLDPGELFFGEGSRLTVL.

CDR3 nucleotides: TGTGCCAGTGGAGCGGGGGCCAGGGACATTCAGTACTTC. Translation gives CASGAGARDIQYF. The V call is TRBV28, the J call TRBJ2-4; 8 bases are shared with TRBD2. Germline lookup yields CDR1 MDHEN and CDR2 SYDVKM. The CDR3 runs 13 residues. J was trimmed by 8 bases and V by 9 bases; bases with no gene match: 9.

The rearrangement joins TRBV9 to TRBJ1-2; D gene unclear. The V gene's germline CDR1 is SGDLS and CDR2 YYNGEE. This CDR3 contains 14 residues. V was shortened by 0 bases and J by 4 bases, with 10 bases between the two germline ends. CDR3 coding DNA: TGTGCCAGCAGCGTAGACCTCAGAATCTATGGCTACACCTTC. It translates to CASSVDLRIYGYTF. Drawing the rest from reference TRBV9 and TRBJ1-2, the complete variable domain is DSGVTQTPKHLITATGQRVTLRCSPRSGDLSVYWYQQSLDQGLQFLIQYYNGEERAKGNILERFSAQQFPDLHSELNLSSLELGDSALYFCASSVDLRIYGYTFGSGTRLTVV.

J is TRBJ2-5 and V is TRBV5-4; possible D gene TRBD1, 5 bases. Germline loops: CDR1 SGHNT, CDR2 YYREEE (reference sequence). The CDR3 is 15 amino acids. Trimming took off 2 bases at V and 2 bases at J, with 13 bases between the two ends. CDR3: CASSFTGPSQETQYF. CDR3 coding DNA: TGTGCCAGCAGCTTTACAGGACCCTCTCAAGAGACCCAGTACTTC.

The chain employs TRBV7-6 and TRBJ2-5; TRBD2 aligns across 10 bases. V shed 0 bases and J 3 bases; nucleotides not matched to a gene: 4. This CDR3 comprises 16 residues. CDR1 is SGHVS, CDR2 FNYEAQ, per germline. The CDR3 region is CASSLARLAGEETQYF. The CDR3 nucleotides read TGTGCCAGCAGCTTAGCGCGGCTAGCGGGAGAAGAGACCCAGTACTTC. The entire variable domain, with the rest obtained from reference TRBV7-6 and TRBJ2-5, is as follows: GAGVSQSPRYKVTKRGQDVALRCDPISGHVSLYWYRQALGQGPEFLTYFNYEAQQDKSGLPNDRFSAERPEGSISTLTIQRTEQRDSAMYRCASSLARLAGEETQYFGPGTRLLVL.

The genes are TRBV5-4 and TRBJ2-1; 15 positions agree with TRBD2. This CDR3 has 19 amino acids. Per germline, CDR1 SGHNT and CDR2 YYREEE (reference sequence). V shed 4 bases, J shed 5 bases, and the junction held 13 bases outside the gene matches. CDR3 sequence: CASSPPGLAGGSPNNEQFF. The CDR3 nucleotides read TGTGCCAGCAGCCCCCCGGGACTAGCGGGAGGATCCCCCAACAATGAGCAGTTCTTC. The full variable domain, in which reference TRBV5-4 and TRBJ2-1 provide the parts outside the CDR3, is ETGVTQSPTHLIKTRGQQVTLRCSSQSGHNTVSWYQQALGQGPQFIFQYYREEENGRGNFPPRFSGLQFPNYSSELNVNALELDDSALYLCASSPPGLAGGSPNNEQFFGPGTRLTVL.

The CDR3 DNA is TGTGCCATCAGTGAGCAAATCGGGGGGGAGACCCAGTACTTC. Translation gives CAISEQIGGETQYF. This chain connects TRBV10-3 to TRBJ2-5, with 7 bases fitting TRBD2. From germline, CDR1 is ENHRY and CDR2 SYGVKD. The junction had 5 bases not matched to a gene; V was cut back by 2 bases and J by 5 bases. This CDR3 is 14 amino acids long.

The chain couples TRBV7-9 to TRBJ2-7, with a possible D match to TRBD2 (5 bases). V gave up 2 bases and J gave up 5 bases, with 22 bases separating them. This CDR3 has 17 amino acids. From germline, CDR1 is SEHNR and CDR2 FQNEAQ (reference sequence). The DNA of the CDR3 is TGTGCCAGCAGCTTATTCCCGCGACGGAGACGGGGAGACGAGCAGTACTTC. Translated: CASSLFPRRRRGDEQYF.

The chain links TRBV5-1 to TRBJ2-2, with D tentatively TRBD1 (8 bases). The CDR3 loop spans 15 amino acids. Germline lookup yields CDR1 SGHRS and CDR2 YFSETQ. V lost 5 bases, J lost 8 bases, and 19 bases lay in between. CDR3 region: CASRTGDAGAGELFF. The CDR3 nucleotides are TGCGCCAGCAGGACAGGGGACGCGGGAGCGGGGGAGCTGTTTTTT. Full variable domain (remainder filled in from reference TRBV5-1 and TRBJ2-2): KAGVTQTPRYLIKTRGQQVTLSCSPISGHRSVSWYQQTPGQGLQFLFEYFSETQRNKGNFPGRFSGRQFSNSRSEMNVSTLELGDSALYLCASRTGDAGAGELFFGEGSRLTVL.

This chain uses TRBV27 with TRBJ1-2, with D possibly TRBD1 on 5 matching bases. The V and J ends lost 0 bases and 3 bases respectively, with 17 bases between them. The CDR3 covers 17 residues. Germline V CDR1 and CDR2: MNHEY, SMNVEV (reference sequence). CDR3 coding DNA: TGTGCCAGCAGTTTATCGTGGGGGACCTTAATGGACTATGGCTACACCTTC. It translates to CASSLSWGTLMDYGYTF.

This chain connects TRBV5-1 to TRBJ2-7; the D gene is possibly TRBD1 (6 bases). CDR1 and CDR2 (germline): SGHRS, YFSETQ. V was cut by 2 bases and J by 3 bases, with 15 bases left in between. This CDR3 is 15 amino acids long. The CDR3 loop reads CASSFEPGQIYEQYF. As DNA, the CDR3 is TGCGCCAGCAGCTTCGAACCAGGACAGATCTACGAGCAGTACTTC.

This clone was detected a few times. V usage is TRBV7-2 and J usage is TRBJ1-2; D not resolved. The CDR3 is made up of 15 amino acids. Germline V gene lookup returns CDR1 SGHTA and CDR2 FQGNSA. V was shortened by 1 base and J by 7 bases, with 16 bases between the two germline ends. CDR3 coding DNA: TGTGCCAGCAGCTTAGGATTCGGGTTCACGGGTGGCTACACCTTC. Its translation: CASSLGFGFTGGYTF.

This clone was seen more than once but under ten times. V gene TRBV2 combines with J gene TRBJ1-5, with 10 bases fitting TRBD1. This CDR3 has 14 amino acids. The V and J ends lost 6 bases and 11 bases, in that order; junction bases with no gene match: 10. Germline CDR1 reads SNHLY; CDR2 reads FYNNEI. The chain's CDR3 is CASRAGTGDGTQHF. CDR3 bases: TGTGCCAGCAGGGCCGGGACAGGGGATGGGACCCAGCATTTT.

This chain links TRBV11-2 with TRBJ2-7; TRBD2 matches 7 bases. V shed 1 base and J 2 bases; nucleotides not matched to a gene: 11. CDR1 is SGHAT and CDR2 is FQNNGV in the germline V gene. This CDR3 contains 17 residues. The CDR3 region is CASSLVVSGLVAYEQYF. The CDR3 DNA reads as TGTGCCAGCAGCTTAGTTGTGTCCGGACTAGTCGCCTACGAGCAGTACTTC.

This chain uses TRBV5-4 with TRBJ2-1; no clear D. Looked up from germline, CDR1 is SGHNT and CDR2 is YYREEE (reference sequence). The germline V and J ends were trimmed by 4 bases and 10 bases, with 15 bases remaining between them. The CDR3 covers 13 residues. The CDR3 region has the DNA TGTGCCAGCAGCATAGACTGGACGACAGAGCAGTTCTTC. It translates to CASSIDWTTEQFF.

In this sample, this clone turned up many times. V gene TRBV6-4 combines with J gene TRBJ2-2, with D unclear. V was shortened by 6 bases and J by 3 bases, with 14 bases between the two germline ends. CDR1 and CDR2 from the germline V gene are MRHNA and SNTAGT. The CDR3 has 15 residues. The CDR3 spells CASSPVGLDTGELFF. Here the CDR3 DNA reads TGTGCCAGCAGCCCGGTTGGTTTGGACACCGGGGAGCTGTTTTTT.

A word on this clone: Other DNA variants within this sample encode the same CDR3. The chain recombines TRBV9 with TRBJ2-3, with a possible D match to TRBD2 (5 bases). Germline values: CDR1 SGDLS, CDR2 YYNGEE. The CDR3 runs to 13 residues. V was shortened by 0 bases and J by 3 bases, with 5 bases between the two germline ends. The CDR3: CASSVAGTDTQYF. CDR3 in DNA: TGTGCCAGCAGCGTAGCGGGAACAGATACGCAGTATTTT.

The chain joins TRBV6-1 to TRBJ2-3; D may match TRBD1 or TRBD2 (5 bases each). Germline CDR1 and CDR2: MNHNS and SASEGT. V was trimmed by 2 bases and J by 7 bases, leaving 25 bases between them. The CDR3 has 18 amino acids. The CDR3 reads CASSEFGARARGGHTQYF. The CDR3 DNA reads TGTGCCAGCAGTGAATTTGGGGCGAGGGCTCGGGGCGGTCATACGCAGTATTTT.

V and J are TRBV5-1 and TRBJ2-7, with D perhaps TRBD2 (5 bases). The CDR3 loop spans 15 amino acids. Trimming removed 4 bases from V and 2 bases from J, with 16 bases in between. Germline V CDR1 and CDR2: SGHRS, YFSETQ. The DNA for the CDR3 is TGCGCCAGCAGCCAGGTGGCAGGACTTACCTACGAGCAGTACTTC. Translation gives CASSQVAGLTYEQYF. Together with reference TRBV5-1 and TRBJ2-7, the CDR3 gives the full variable domain: KAGVTQTPRYLIKTRGQQVTLSCSPISGHRSVSWYQQTPGQGLQFLFEYFSETQRNKGNFPGRFSGRQFSNSRSEMNVSTLELGDSALYLCASSQVAGLTYEQYFGPGTRLTVT.

Ten or more counts support this clone. This chain links TRBV2 with TRBJ2-7; tentatively, D is TRBD1 (6 bases). Trimming removed 11 bases from V and 3 bases from J, with 14 bases in between. The CDR3 consists of 12 residues. CDR1 is SNHLY, CDR2 FYNNEI, per germline. The CDR3 bases are TGTGCCTCCCTAAGAGGGGGCTACGAGCAGTACTTC. It codes for CASLRGGYEQYF. The full variable domain, in which reference TRBV2 and TRBJ2-7 provide the parts outside the CDR3, is EPEVTQTPSHQVTQMGQEVILRCVPISNHLYFYWYRQILGQKVEFLVSFYNNEISEKSEIFDDQFSVERPDGSNFTLKIRSTKLEDSAMYFCASLRGGYEQYFGPGTRLTVT.

V is TRBV5-1 and J is TRBJ2-7, with a tentative D call TRBD1 (6 bases). Per the germline V gene, CDR1 is SGHRS and CDR2 is YFSETQ. The V end was cut by 5 bases, the J end by 0 bases, with 12 bases between. This CDR3 is built from 14 residues. CDR3: CASSTGSDSYEQYF. CDR3 in DNA: TGCGCCAGCAGTACAGGGTCGGACTCCTACGAGCAGTACTTC.

V is TRBV7-9 and J is TRBJ2-5; 9 bases are shared with TRBD2. From germline, CDR1 is SEHNR and CDR2 FQNEAQ (reference sequence). Trimming cost V 4 bases and J 5 bases; bases outside gene matches: 8. The CDR3 is 15 amino acids. CDR3 protein: CASSSAGGGLETQYF. In DNA, the CDR3 is TGTGCCAGCAGCTCGGCGGGAGGGGGGCTGGAGACCCAGTACTTC.

The V call is TRBV7-9, the J call TRBJ2-5; D not resolved. Germline CDR1 SEHNR, CDR2 FQNEAQ (reference sequence). The V end lost 4 bases, the J end lost 4 bases, and 22 bases lay between the germline ends. The CDR3 covers 17 residues. Here the CDR3 DNA reads TGTGCCAGCAGCTCCCTGGCGGCAAGGCGAGCAGTAGAGACCCAGTACTTC. Translation gives CASSSLAARRAVETQYF.

The CDR3 is CASSQASGRVDEQFF. CDR3 bases: TGTGCCAGCAGCCAAGCTAGCGGGAGGGTCGATGAGCAGTTCTTC. This rearrangement joins TRBV7-4 to TRBJ2-1; 12 bases map to TRBD2. Germline CDR1 SGHVT, CDR2 SQSDAQ. This CDR3 is 15 amino acids long. The V segment lost 5 bases and the J segment 8 bases; nucleotides outside the gene matches: 7.